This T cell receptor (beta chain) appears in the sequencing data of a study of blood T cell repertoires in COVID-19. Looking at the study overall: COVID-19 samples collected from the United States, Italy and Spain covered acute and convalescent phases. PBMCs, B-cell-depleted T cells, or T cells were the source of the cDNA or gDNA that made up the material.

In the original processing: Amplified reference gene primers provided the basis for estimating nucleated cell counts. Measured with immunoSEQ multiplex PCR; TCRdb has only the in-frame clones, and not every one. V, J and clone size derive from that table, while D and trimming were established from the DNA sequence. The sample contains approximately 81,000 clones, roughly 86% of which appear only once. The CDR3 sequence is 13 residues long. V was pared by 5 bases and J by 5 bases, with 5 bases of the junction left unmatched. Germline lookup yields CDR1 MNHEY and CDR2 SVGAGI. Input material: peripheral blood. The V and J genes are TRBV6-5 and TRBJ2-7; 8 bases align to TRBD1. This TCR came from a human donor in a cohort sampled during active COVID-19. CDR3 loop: CASSRGQGHEQYF. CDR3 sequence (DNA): TGTGCCAGCAGTCGCGGACAGGGCCACGAGCAGTACTTC.